The sequence of this TCR beta chain was determined in a study of cytomegalovirus exposure and HLA in healthy donors. Study overall: Later analysis reported that the approximately 110 validation repertoires shared the platform of the 650 to 700 first-cohort repertoires.

A remark on this clone: Its antigen is as yet unknown.

Profiled with immunoSEQ multiplex PCR; TCRdb holds only in-frame clones, not every one. The sample lists about 140,000 clones; approximately 84% were seen once. Findings of the study overall: The study designated 160 or so TCR beta chains cytomegalovirus-associated.

Trimming cost V 6 bases and J 10 bases, with 10 bases left between them. The CDR3 is 12 residues long. Germline V gene data show CDR1 as ENHRY and CDR2 as SYGVKD. The rearrangement joins TRBV10-3 to TRBJ1-6, with D tentatively TRBD1 (6 bases). The receptor comes from a woman in her 30s in good health and CMV-seronegative. Sequencing was performed on PBMCs. The chain's CDR3 is CAISTGRSPLHF. CDR3 nucleotides: TGTGCCATCAGCACAGGGCGCTCACCCCTCCACTTT.